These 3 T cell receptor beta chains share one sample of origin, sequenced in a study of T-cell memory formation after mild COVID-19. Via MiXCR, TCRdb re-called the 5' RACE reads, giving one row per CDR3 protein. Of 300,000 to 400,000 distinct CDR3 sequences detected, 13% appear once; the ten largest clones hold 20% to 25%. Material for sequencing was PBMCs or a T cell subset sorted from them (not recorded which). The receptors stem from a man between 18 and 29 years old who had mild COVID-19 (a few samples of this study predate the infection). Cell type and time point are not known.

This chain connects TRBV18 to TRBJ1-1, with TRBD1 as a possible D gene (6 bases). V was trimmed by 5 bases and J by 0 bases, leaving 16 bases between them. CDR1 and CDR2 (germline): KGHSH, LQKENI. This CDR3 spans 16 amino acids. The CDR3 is CASSSQDSTMNTEAFF. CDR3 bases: TGTGCCAGCTCATCTCAGGACAGTACCATGAACACTGAAGCTTTCTTT.

The CDR3 sequence is CASSLLGTSGAADTQYF. Written as DNA, the CDR3 is TGTGCCAGCAGCTTGTTGGGGACTAGCGGGGCAGCAGATACGCAGTATTTT. V is TRBV5-8 and J is TRBJ2-3; TRBD2 agrees at 13 bases. Germline V lookup: CDR1 SGHTS, CDR2 YDEGEE. V was pared by 1 base and J by 4 bases, with 6 bases of the junction left unmatched. This CDR3 contains 17 residues. Looking up the rest from reference TRBV5-8 and TRBJ2-3 gives the full variable domain: EAGVTQSPTHLIKTRGQQATLRCSPISGHTSVYWYQQALGLGLQFLLWYDEGEERNRGNFPPRFSGRQFPNYSSELNVNALELEDSALYLCASSLLGTSGAADTQYFGPGTRLTVL.

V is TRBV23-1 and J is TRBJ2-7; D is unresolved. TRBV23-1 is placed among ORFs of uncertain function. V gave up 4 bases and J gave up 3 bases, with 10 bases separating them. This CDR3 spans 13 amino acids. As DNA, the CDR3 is TGCGCCAGCAGTCCGAGACAAATCTACGAGCAGTACGTC. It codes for CASSPRQIYEQYV.